The 16 T cell receptor beta chains given below trace back to one sample, sequenced in a study of blood T cell repertoires in COVID-19 (TCRdb year 2020). Receptors were amplified or captured by the immunoSEQ multiplex PCR assay. In TCRdb, the immuneACCESS table is reduced to in-frame sequences with V and J assigned. These tables do not hold every clone; where another copy was compared, an unresolved V gene accounts for under half, and the others remain unexplained. The table for this sample lists about 240,000 clones; roughly 81% of them were counted only once. The ten top clones hold roughly 8% of the sample. The sequenced material came from peripheral blood. These receptors were collected from a woman older than 75 with COVID-19, enrolled during active disease.

The chain links TRBV9 to TRBJ1-2, with 7 bases matching TRBD1. V shed 3 bases and J 5 bases; nucleotides not matched to a gene: 10. Germline V CDR1 and CDR2: SGDLS, YYNGEE. The CDR3 contains 15 residues. This chain's CDR3 is CASSAYRDSRYGYTF. CDR3 coding DNA: TGTGCCAGCAGCGCATACCGGGACAGCAGATATGGCTACACCTTC. Supplemented by reference TRBV9 and TRBJ1-2, the full variable domain reads DSGVTQTPKHLITATGQRVTLRCSPRSGDLSVYWYQQSLDQGLQFLIQYYNGEERAKGNILERFSAQQFPDLHSELNLSSLELGDSALYFCASSAYRDSRYGYTFGSGTRLTVV.

V gene TRBV7-8 combines with J gene TRBJ1-5, with 9 bases matching TRBD1. The V and J ends lost 1 base and 2 bases, in that order; junction bases with no gene match: 6. The CDR3 length is 17 residues. Germline V gives CDR1 SGHVS, CDR2 FQNEAQ. CDR3 nucleotides: TGTGCCAGCAGCTTAGGGGACAGGGCTGGTGGCAATCAGCCCCAGCATTTT. Residues: CASSLGDRAGGNQPQHF. The full variable domain, in which reference TRBV7-8 and TRBJ1-5 provide the parts outside the CDR3, is GAGVSQSPRYKVAKRGQDVALRCDPISGHVSLFWYQQALGQGPEFLTYFQNEAQLDKSGLPSDRFFAERPEGSVSTLKIQRTQQEDSAVYLCASSLGDRAGGNQPQHFGDGTRLSIL.

As concerns this clone: At one of its ends the junction is not consistent with the germline gene, which may arise from a read error. The chain links TRBV6-5 to TRBJ1-5; 7 nucleotides align to TRBD1. The CDR3 covers 12 residues. Germline CDR1 reads MNHEY; CDR2 reads SVGAGI. The CDR3 reads CASSNSGGPQHF. As DNA, the CDR3 is TGTGCCAGCAGTAACTCAGGGGGACCCCAGCATTTT.

This chain connects TRBV6-2 or TRBV6-3 to TRBJ1-5, with D possibly being TRBD1 (5 bases). V was pared by 2 bases and J by 7 bases, with 12 bases between. Germline V gene sequence: CDR1 MNHEY, CDR2 SVGEGT. CDR3 length: 14 residues. The CDR3 here is CASSYAGGDQPQHF. Here the CDR3 DNA reads TGTGCCAGCAGTTACGCAGGAGGGGACCAGCCCCAGCATTTT.

This sequence joins TRBV28 and TRBJ1-5; 9 nucleotides align to TRBD1. The length of the CDR3 is 15 residues. Trimming took 3 bases from V and 3 from J; bases not matched to a gene: 3. Per germline, CDR1 MDHEN and CDR2 SYDVKM. The CDR3 sequence is CASSFDRGNNQPQHF. DNA for the CDR3: TGTGCCAGCAGTTTTGACAGGGGGAACAATCAGCCCCAGCATTTT.

The rearrangement uses TRBV6-5 and TRBJ2-2, with D possibly being TRBD2 (6 bases). CDR3 size: 14 residues. Germline CDR1 MNHEY, CDR2 SVGAGI. With 6 bases removed from V and 4 bases from J, the gap between germline ends came to 12 bases. The CDR3 nucleotides are TGTGCCAGCAGGGAGGGACCACGCACCGGGGAGCTGTTTTTT. Protein: CASREGPRTGELFF.

This chain connects TRBV2 to TRBJ2-2; 9 bases agree with TRBD1. CDR1 and CDR2 from the germline V gene are SNHLY and FYNNEI. The CDR3 spans 14 residues. J lost 6 bases, V lost 6 bases, and 5 bases had no gene match. DNA of the CDR3: TGTGCCAGCAGAGGACAGGGGAATCCCGGGGAGCTGTTTTTT. Translated: CASRGQGNPGELFF.

The chain links TRBV10-3 to TRBJ2-1; 9 positions match TRBD2. This CDR3 has 13 residues. Germline CDR1 is ENHRY and CDR2 is SYGVKD. Losses at the gene ends were 6 bases for V and 5 bases for J; bases not matched to a gene: 2. The CDR3 bases are TGTGCCATCAGGCTAGCGGGGAACAATGAGCAGTTCTTC. Residues: CAIRLAGNNEQFF.

This chain joins TRBV7-2 and TRBJ1-3, with TRBD1 as a possible D gene (6 bases). This CDR3 comprises 15 residues. The V end was cut by 5 bases, the J end by 4 bases, with 15 bases between. The germline V gene has CDR1 SGHTA and CDR2 FQGNSA. CDR3 nucleotide sequence: TGTGCCAGCAGCCGGCTTGTTCAGGGGGGAAACACCATATATTTT. Translation gives CASSRLVQGGNTIYF.

V is TRBV7-9 and J is TRBJ2-7; TRBD1 aligns across 7 bases. The V segment lost 5 bases and the J segment 2 bases; nucleotides outside the gene matches: 3. Germline V gives CDR1 SEHNR, CDR2 FQNEAQ (reference sequence). The CDR3 is 13 amino acids. The CDR3 sequence: CASSRGQTYEQYF. Written as DNA, the CDR3 is TGTGCCAGCAGCAGGGGACAGACCTACGAGCAGTACTTC. Supplemented by reference TRBV7-9 and TRBJ2-7, the full variable domain reads DTGVSQNPRHKITKRGQNVTFRCDPISEHNRLYWYRQTLGQGPEFLTYFQNEAQLEKSRLLSDRFSAERPKGSFSTLEIQRTEQGDSAMYLCASSRGQTYEQYFGPGTRLTVT.

The chain joins TRBV9 to TRBJ2-1, with 11 bases fitting TRBD2. The V segment lost 4 bases and the J segment 0 bases; nucleotides outside the gene matches: 9. The CDR3 loop spans 18 amino acids. The V gene's germline CDR1 is SGDLS and CDR2 YYNGEE. As DNA, the CDR3 is TGTGCCAGCAGCTTGAGAGGACTAGCGGGTAGCTCCTACAATGAGCAGTTCTTC. Protein product: CASSLRGLAGSSYNEQFF.

The chain links TRBV27 to TRBJ2-2; D gene ambiguous. V lost 7 bases to trimming and J lost 0 bases, with 6 bases between them. From germline, CDR1 is MNHEY and CDR2 SMNVEV (reference sequence). This CDR3 has 13 residues. CDR3 loop: CASTTSNTGELFF. For the CDR3, the DNA is TGTGCCAGCACTACCTCGAACACCGGGGAGCTGTTTTTT.

The genes are TRBV3-1 (or the pseudogene TRBV3-2) and TRBJ2-3, with a possible D match to TRBD1 (6 bases). Germline V gene lookup returns CDR1 LGHDT and CDR2 YNNKEL (reference sequence). V lost 0 bases and J lost 0, with 10 bases in between. This CDR3 spans 16 amino acids. The CDR3 protein is CASSQDLGASTDTQYF. CDR3 in DNA: TGTGCCAGCAGCCAAGATCTGGGGGCGAGCACAGATACGCAGTATTTT.

This clone showed up just a few times. V usage is TRBV10-2 and J usage is TRBJ1-1, with D perhaps matching TRBD1 (5 bases). CDR1 WSHSY and CDR2 SAAADI come from the germline V gene. CDR3 length: 12 amino acids. V lost 8 bases and J lost 5, with 12 bases in between. The CDR3 loop reads CASLPGGTEAFF. CDR3 coding DNA: TGCGCCAGCCTACCGGGGGGGACTGAAGCTTTCTTT.

The chain is built from TRBV28 and TRBJ1-2; no clear D gene. CDR1 is MDHEN, CDR2 SYDVKM, per germline. This CDR3 has 14 amino acids. V was trimmed by 7 bases and J by 0 bases, leaving 12 bases between them. This CDR3 is CASNTGLANYGYTF. DNA for the CDR3: TGTGCCAGCAACACGGGATTAGCTAACTATGGCTACACCTTC.

This chain's CDR3 is CASSEAYSGAFF. The CDR3 nucleotides read TGTGCCAGCAGTGAAGCATACAGTGGCGCTTTCTTT. V gene TRBV6-1 combines with J gene TRBJ1-1; D gene ambiguous. The CDR3 extends over 12 amino acids. V was shortened by 0 bases and J by 11 bases, with 10 bases between the two germline ends. The germline V gene has CDR1 MNHNS and CDR2 SASEGT.